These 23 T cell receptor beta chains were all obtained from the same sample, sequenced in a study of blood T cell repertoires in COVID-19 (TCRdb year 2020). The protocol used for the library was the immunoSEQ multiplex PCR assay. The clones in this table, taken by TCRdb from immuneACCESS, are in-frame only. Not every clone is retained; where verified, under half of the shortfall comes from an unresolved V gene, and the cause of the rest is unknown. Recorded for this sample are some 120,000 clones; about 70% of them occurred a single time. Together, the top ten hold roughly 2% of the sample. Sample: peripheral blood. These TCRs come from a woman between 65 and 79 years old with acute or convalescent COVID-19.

In DNA form, the CDR3 reads TGTGCCAGCAGTTGGACCGGGGGTAGCAATCAGCCCCAGCATTTT. It is translated as CASSWTGGSNQPQHF. This chain connects TRBV28 to TRBJ1-5, with D maybe TRBD1 (5 bases). The CDR3 has 15 amino acids. Looked up from germline, CDR1 is MDHEN and CDR2 is SYDVKM. V was shortened by 4 bases and J by 0 bases, with 10 bases between the two germline ends.

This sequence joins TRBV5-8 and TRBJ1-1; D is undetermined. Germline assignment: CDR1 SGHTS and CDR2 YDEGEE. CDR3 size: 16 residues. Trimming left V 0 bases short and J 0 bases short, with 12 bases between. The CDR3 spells CASSLEKQDMNTEAFF. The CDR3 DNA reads TGTGCCAGCAGCTTGGAAAAACAAGACATGAACACTGAAGCTTTCTTT.

CDR3 loop: CASSLSREAKNIQYF. CDR3 coding DNA: TGTGCCAGCAGTTTATCTCGTGAGGCCAAAAACATTCAGTACTTC. V usage is TRBV27 and J usage is TRBJ2-4; D unresolved. V was pared by 0 bases and J by 1 base, with 7 bases between. CDR3 length: 15 amino acids. Germline assignment: CDR1 MNHEY and CDR2 SMNVEV (reference sequence).

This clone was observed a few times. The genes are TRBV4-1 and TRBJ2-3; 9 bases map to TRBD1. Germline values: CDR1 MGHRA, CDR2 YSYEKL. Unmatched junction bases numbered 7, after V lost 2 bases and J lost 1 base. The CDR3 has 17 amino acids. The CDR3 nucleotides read TGCGCCAGCAGCCAATACCCGGGACAGGGCGGCACAGATACGCAGTATTTT. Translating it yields CASSQYPGQGGTDTQYF.

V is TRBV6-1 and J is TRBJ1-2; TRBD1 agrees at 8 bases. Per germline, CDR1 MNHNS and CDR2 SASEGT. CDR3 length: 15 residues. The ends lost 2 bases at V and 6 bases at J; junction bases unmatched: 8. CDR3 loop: CASSEWTGRQDGYTF. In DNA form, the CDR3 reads TGTGCCAGCAGTGAATGGACAGGGCGACAAGATGGCTACACCTTC.

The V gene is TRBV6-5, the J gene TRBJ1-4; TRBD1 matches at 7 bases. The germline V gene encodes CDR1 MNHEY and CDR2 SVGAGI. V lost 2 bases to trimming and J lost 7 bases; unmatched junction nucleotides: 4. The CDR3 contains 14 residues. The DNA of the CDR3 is TGTGCCAGCAGTTACAACCGGGACAGTGAAAAACTGTTTTTT. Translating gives CASSYNRDSEKLFF.

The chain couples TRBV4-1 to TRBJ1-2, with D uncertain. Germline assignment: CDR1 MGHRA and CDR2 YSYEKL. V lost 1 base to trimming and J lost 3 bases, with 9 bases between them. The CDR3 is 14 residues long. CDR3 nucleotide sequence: TGCGCCAGCAGCCAAGCGGCGGGGTACTATGGCTACACCTTC. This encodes CASSQAAGYYGYTF.

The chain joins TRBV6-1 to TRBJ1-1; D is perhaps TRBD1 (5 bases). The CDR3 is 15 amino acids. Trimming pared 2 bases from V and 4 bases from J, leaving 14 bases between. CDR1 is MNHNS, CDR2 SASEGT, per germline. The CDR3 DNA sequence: TGTGCCAGCAGTGAAAGGGGCGGGGGTGCCACTGAAGCTTTCTTT. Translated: CASSERGGGATEAFF.

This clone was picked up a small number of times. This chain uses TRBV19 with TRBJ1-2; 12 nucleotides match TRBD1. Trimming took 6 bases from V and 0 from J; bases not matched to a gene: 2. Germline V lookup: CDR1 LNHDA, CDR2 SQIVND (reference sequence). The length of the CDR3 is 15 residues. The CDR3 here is CASRGDRGPNYGYTF. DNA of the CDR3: TGTGCCAGTAGGGGGGACAGGGGGCCTAACTATGGCTACACCTTC.

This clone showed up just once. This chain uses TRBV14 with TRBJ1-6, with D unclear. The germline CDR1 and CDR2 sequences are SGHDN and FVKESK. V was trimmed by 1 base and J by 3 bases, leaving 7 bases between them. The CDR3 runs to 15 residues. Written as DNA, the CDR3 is TGTGCCAGCAGCCAAGGGCCCCTCTATAATTCACCCCTCCACTTT. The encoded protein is CASSQGPLYNSPLHF.

CDR3 protein: CASSRGSSYEQYF. CDR3 DNA sequence: TGCGCCAGCAGCAGGGGCAGCTCCTACGAGCAGTACTTC. The V and J genes are TRBV10-2 and TRBJ2-7; tentative D call: TRBD1 (6 bases). V lost 6 bases to trimming and J lost 0 bases, with 9 bases between them. Germline V gene lookup returns CDR1 WSHSY and CDR2 SAAADI. CDR3 size: 13 residues.

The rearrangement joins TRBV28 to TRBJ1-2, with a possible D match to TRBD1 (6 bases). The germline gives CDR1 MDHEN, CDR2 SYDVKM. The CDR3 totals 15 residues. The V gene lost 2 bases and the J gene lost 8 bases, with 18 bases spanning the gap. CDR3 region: CASSLQNRALLGYTF. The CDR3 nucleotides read TGTGCCAGCAGTTTACAGAACAGGGCCCTTCTAGGCTACACCTTC.

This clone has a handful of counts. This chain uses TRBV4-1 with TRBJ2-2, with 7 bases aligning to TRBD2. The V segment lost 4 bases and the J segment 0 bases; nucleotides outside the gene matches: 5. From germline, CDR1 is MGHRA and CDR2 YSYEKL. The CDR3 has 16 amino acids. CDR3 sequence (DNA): TGCGCCAGCAGCCCGGGACTACCCTCGAACACCGGGGAGCTGTTTTTT. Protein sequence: CASSPGLPSNTGELFF.

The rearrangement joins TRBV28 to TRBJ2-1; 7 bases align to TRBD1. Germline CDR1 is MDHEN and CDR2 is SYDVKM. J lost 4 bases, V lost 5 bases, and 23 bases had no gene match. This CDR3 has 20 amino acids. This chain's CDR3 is CASSGGALRDSIRPYNEQFF. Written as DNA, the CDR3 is TGTGCCAGCAGTGGGGGAGCCCTCCGGGACAGCATAAGACCGTACAATGAGCAGTTCTTC.

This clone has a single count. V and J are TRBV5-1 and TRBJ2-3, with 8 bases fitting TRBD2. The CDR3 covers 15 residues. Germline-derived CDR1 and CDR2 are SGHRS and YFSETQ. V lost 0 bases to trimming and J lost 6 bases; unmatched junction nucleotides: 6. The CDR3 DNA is TGCGCCAGCAGCTTGGGGGGACTAGAATGGGATACGCAGTATTTT. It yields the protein CASSLGGLEWDTQYF.

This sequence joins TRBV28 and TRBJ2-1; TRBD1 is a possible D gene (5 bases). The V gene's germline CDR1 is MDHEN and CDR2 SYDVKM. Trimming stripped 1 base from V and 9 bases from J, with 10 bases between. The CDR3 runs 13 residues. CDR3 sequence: CASSLSIRGEQFF. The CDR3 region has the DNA TGTGCCAGCAGTTTATCCATAAGGGGTGAGCAGTTCTTC.

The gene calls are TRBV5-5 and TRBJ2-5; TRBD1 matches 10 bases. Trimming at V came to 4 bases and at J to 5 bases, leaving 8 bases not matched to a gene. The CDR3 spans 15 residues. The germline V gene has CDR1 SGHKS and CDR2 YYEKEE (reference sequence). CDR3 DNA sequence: TGTGCCAGCAGCGACGGGACAGGGGATCTGGAGACCCAGTACTTC. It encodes CASSDGTGDLETQYF.

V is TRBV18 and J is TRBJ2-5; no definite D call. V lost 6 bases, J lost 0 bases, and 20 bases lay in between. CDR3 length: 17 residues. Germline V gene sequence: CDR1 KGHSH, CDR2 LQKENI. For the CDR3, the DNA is TGTGCCAGCTCCCCAGACCTCCGGCGGCCCTACCAAGAGACCCAGTACTTC. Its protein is CASSPDLRRPYQETQYF. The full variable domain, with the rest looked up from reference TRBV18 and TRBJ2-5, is NAGVMQNPRHLVRRRGQEARLRCSPMKGHSHVYWYRQLPEEGLKFMVYLQKENIIDESGMPKERFSAEFPKEGPSILRIQQVVRGDSAAYFCASSPDLRRPYQETQYFGPGTRLLVL.

The CDR3 sequence: CASSGSGGGTDTQYF. CDR3 in DNA: TGTGCCAGCAGCGGAAGCGGGGGGGGCACAGATACGCAGTATTTT. The chain combines TRBV9 with TRBJ2-3; 10 bases match TRBD2. Germline trimming cut 3 bases from V and 1 base from J; bases unmatched to any gene: 2. This CDR3 contains 15 residues. In germline, CDR1 is SGDLS, CDR2 YYNGEE.

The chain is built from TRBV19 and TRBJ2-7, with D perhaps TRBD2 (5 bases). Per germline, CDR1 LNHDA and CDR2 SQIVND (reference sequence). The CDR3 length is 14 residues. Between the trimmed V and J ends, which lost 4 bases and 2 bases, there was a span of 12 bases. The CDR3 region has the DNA TGTGCCAGTAGTACAATGGACGGGGCCTACGAGCAGTACTTC. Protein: CASSTMDGAYEQYF.

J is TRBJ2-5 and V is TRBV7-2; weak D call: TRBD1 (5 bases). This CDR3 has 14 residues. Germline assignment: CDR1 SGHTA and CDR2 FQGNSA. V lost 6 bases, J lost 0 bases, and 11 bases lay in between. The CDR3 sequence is CASSFPGNQETQYF. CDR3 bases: TGTGCCAGCAGTTTCCCAGGGAACCAAGAGACCCAGTACTTC.

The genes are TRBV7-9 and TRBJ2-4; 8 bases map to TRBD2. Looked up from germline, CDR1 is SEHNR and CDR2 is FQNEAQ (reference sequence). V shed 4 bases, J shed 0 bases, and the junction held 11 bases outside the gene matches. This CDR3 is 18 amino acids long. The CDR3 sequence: CASSSSPTSGLAKNIQYF. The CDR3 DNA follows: TGTGCCAGCAGCTCCAGTCCCACTAGCGGTCTAGCCAAAAACATTCAGTACTTC.

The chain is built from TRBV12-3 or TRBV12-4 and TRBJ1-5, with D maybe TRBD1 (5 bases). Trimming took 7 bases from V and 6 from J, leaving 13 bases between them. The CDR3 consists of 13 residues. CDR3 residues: CASKEGSGQPQHF. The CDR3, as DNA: TGTGCCAGCAAGGAGGGGTCAGGTCAGCCCCAGCATTTT.